These T cell receptor beta chains were read from a single sample in a study of cytomegalovirus exposure and HLA in healthy donors. The method was immunoSEQ multiplex PCR; TCRdb's version includes in-frame clones alone and lacks a portion of them. Of almost 200,000 clones detected, roughly 81% appear once; the ten largest clones hold 1.2%. The material sequenced was PBMCs. These receptors were obtained from a woman aged 25 to 45 in good health and CMV-seronegative. Both conserved end residues are part of each CDR3. D genes are given only for firm matches. Size values are once, few and many counts, or a class for expanded clones, and some rows have none.

size: .; D: .; J: TRBJ1-2; V: TRBV2; CDR3: CASRGGGYGYTF; DNA: TGTGCCAGCAGAGGGGGGGGCTATGGCTACACCTTC
size: once; D: .; J: TRBJ1-6; V: TRBV7-8; CDR3: CASSPTSPSSYNSPLHF; DNA: TGTGCCAGCAGCCCAACTTCCCCGAGCTCCTATAATTCACCCCTCCACTTT
size: .; D: TRBD2; J: TRBJ2-1; V: TRBV7-6; CDR3: CASSTGGDNYNEQFF; DNA: TGTGCCAGCAGCACGGGGGGGGATAACTACAATGAGCAGTTCTTC
size: .; D: .; J: TRBJ2-5; V: TRBV13; CDR3: CASSLPGVETQYF; DNA: TGTGCCAGCAGCTTACCGGGAGTGGAGACCCAGTACTTC
size: .; D: TRBD1; J: TRBJ1-6; V: TRBV11-2; CDR3: CASSRDRRNSPLHF; DNA: TGTGCCAGCAGCCGGGACAGACGTAATTCACCCCTCCACTTT
size: .; D: .; J: TRBJ2-7; V: TRBV6-5; CDR3: CASSYSMGLGEQYF; DNA: TGTGCCAGCAGTTACTCGATGGGACTGGGGGAGCAGTACTTC
size: .; D: .; J: TRBJ2-1; V: TRBV18; CDR3: CASSPPGGMSYNEQFF; DNA: TGTGCCAGCTCACCACCAGGCGGGATGTCCTACAATGAGCAGTTCTTC
size: .; D: TRBD1; J: TRBJ1-1; V: TRBV5-6; CDR3: CASSLERGLWNTEAFF; DNA: TGTGCCAGCAGCTTGGAAAGGGGGCTCTGGAACACTGAAGCTTTCTTT
size: .; D: .; J: TRBJ2-3; V: TRBV9; CDR3: CASSATDTQYF; DNA: TGTGCCAGCAGCGCGACAGATACGCAGTATTTT
size: .; D: TRBD1; J: TRBJ1-2; V: TRBV5-4; CDR3: CASSRGGTGTTRGYTF; DNA: TGTGCCAGCAGCCGGGGAGGGACAGGGACGACCCGGGGCTACACCTTC
size: .; D: .; J: TRBJ1-2; V: TRBV6-6; CDR3: CASSYKRGYGYTF; DNA: TGTGCCAGCAGTTACAAAAGGGGGTATGGCTACACCTTC
size: .; D: TRBD1; J: TRBJ2-7; V: TRBV28; CDR3: CASRPTGDEQYF; DNA: TGTGCCAGCAGACCGACAGGGGACGAGCAGTACTTC
size: few; D: .; J: TRBJ2-1; V: TRBV7-9; CDR3: CASSLGYSYNEQFF; DNA: TGTGCCAGCAGCTTGGGCTACTCCTACAATGAGCAGTTCTTC
size: .; D: TRBD1; J: TRBJ2-7; V: TRBV5-1; CDR3: CASSPGMAGGLFEQYF; DNA: TGCGCCAGCAGCCCAGGGATGGCAGGGGGTTTGTTCGAGCAGTACTTC